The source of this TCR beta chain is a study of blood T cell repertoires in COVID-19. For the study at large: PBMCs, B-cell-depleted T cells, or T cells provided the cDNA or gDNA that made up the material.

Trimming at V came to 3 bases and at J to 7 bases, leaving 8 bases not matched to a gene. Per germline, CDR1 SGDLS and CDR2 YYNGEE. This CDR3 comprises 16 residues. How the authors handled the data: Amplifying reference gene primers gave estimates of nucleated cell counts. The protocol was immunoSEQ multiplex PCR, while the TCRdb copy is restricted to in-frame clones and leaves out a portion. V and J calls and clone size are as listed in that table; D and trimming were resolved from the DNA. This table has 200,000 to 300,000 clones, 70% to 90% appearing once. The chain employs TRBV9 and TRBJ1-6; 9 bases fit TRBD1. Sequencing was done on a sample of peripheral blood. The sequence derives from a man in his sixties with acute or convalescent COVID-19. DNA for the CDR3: TGTGCCAGCAGCGCCACAGCCGGGACAGGGAATTCACCCCTCCACTTT. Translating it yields CASSATAGTGNSPLHF.